One and the same sample provided the 11 T cell receptor beta chains below, sequenced in a study of cytomegalovirus exposure and HLA in healthy donors. It was with 60 Vbeta and 13 Jbeta primers that the PCR ran. The table came from immunoSEQ multiplex PCR; TCRdb's copy has only in-frame clones and leaves some out. The table lists 150,000 to 200,000 clones, 81% of them singletons, with around 2% in the top ten. The sequencing input was PBMCs. Receptors were obtained from a woman aged 18-35 years in good health and CMV-seropositive.

The chain joins TRBV18 to TRBJ2-1; TRBD2 matches 7 bases. The CDR3 extends over 12 amino acids. The ends lost 8 bases at V and 5 bases at J; junction bases unmatched: 3. Germline CDR1 KGHSH, CDR2 LQKENI. CDR3 nucleotides: TGTGCCAGCGAGCGGGGAAACAATGAGCAGTTCTTC. It specifies CASERGNNEQFF.

This chain joins TRBV14 and TRBJ1-6; D may be TRBD1 (6 bases). Germline values: CDR1 SGHDN, CDR2 FVKESK. Trimming cost V 4 bases and J 6 bases, with 10 bases left between them. The CDR3 sequence is 14 residues long. CDR3 coding DNA: TGTGCCAGCAGCCGACAGGCATCTAATTCACCCCTCCACTTT. This encodes CASSRQASNSPLHF.

This chain links TRBV28 with TRBJ2-7, with 7 bases lining up with TRBD2. CDR3 size: 16 residues. Losses at the gene ends were 6 bases for V and 3 bases for J; bases not matched to a gene: 14. The germline gives CDR1 MDHEN, CDR2 SYDVKM. CDR3 nucleotides: TGTGCCAGCAGCGACGATCTGGGGGAGGGAAACTACGAGCAGTACGTC. Protein sequence: CASSDDLGEGNYEQYV.

The rearrangement links TRBV4-1 to TRBJ1-2; D may be TRBD1 (5 bases). The CDR3 has 14 residues. Trimming pared 4 bases from V and 0 bases from J, leaving 9 bases between. The germline V gene has CDR1 MGHRA and CDR2 YSYEKL. The CDR3 is CASSRDFSNYGYTF. The DNA of the CDR3 is TGCGCCAGCAGCCGGGACTTCTCTAACTATGGCTACACCTTC.

The chain employs TRBV5-1 and TRBJ2-3, with D perhaps TRBD2 (6 bases). The CDR3 totals 16 residues. V was shortened by 0 bases and J by 0 bases, with 11 bases between the two germline ends. From germline, CDR1 is SGHRS and CDR2 YFSETQ. The CDR3 protein is CASSLVAGYSTDTQYF. The CDR3 region has the DNA TGCGCCAGCAGCTTGGTGGCGGGGTATAGCACAGATACGCAGTATTTT.

The rearrangement links TRBV19 to TRBJ1-2; maybe TRBD1 (5 bases). Germline assignment: CDR1 LNHDA and CDR2 SQIVND (reference sequence). The CDR3 is 14 residues long. Trimming removed 9 bases from V and 3 bases from J, with 17 bases in between. CDR3 DNA sequence: TGTGCCAGCACGTTGGTCCCCAGGGACTATGGCTACACCTTC. Its translation is CASTLVPRDYGYTF.

This clone was detected once. The chain has TRBV10-3 and TRBJ2-3; D is unclear. This CDR3 comprises 15 residues. V was cut by 5 bases and J by 0 bases, with 12 bases left in between. Germline loops: CDR1 ENHRY, CDR2 SYGVKD. The CDR3 sequence: CAISRVEASTDTQYF. In DNA, the CDR3 is TGTGCCATCAGTCGGGTAGAGGCTAGCACAGATACGCAGTATTTT.

V usage is TRBV29-1 and J usage is TRBJ2-1; weak D call: TRBD2 (9 bases). Germline-derived CDR1 and CDR2 are SQVTM and ANQGSEA. This CDR3 is built from 19 residues. With 6 bases removed from V and 0 bases from J, the gap between germline ends came to 27 bases. DNA of the CDR3: TGCAGCGTCGCGGGAGGGACAGGACTTTCACGGAGCTCCTACAATGAGCAGTTCTTC. The encoded protein is CSVAGGTGLSRSSYNEQFF.

This clone occurred a few times. The chain combines TRBV6-4 with TRBJ2-1; D unresolved. Trimming left V 0 bases short and J 5 bases short, with 5 bases between. Per the germline V gene, CDR1 is MRHNA and CDR2 is SNTAGT. The CDR3 has 13 residues. The CDR3 region is CASSDSDNNEQFF. In DNA, the CDR3 is TGTGCCAGCAGTGACTCAGACAACAATGAGCAGTTCTTC.

The chain links TRBV7-9 to TRBJ1-1; D not certain. V gave up 3 bases and J gave up 1 base, with 6 bases separating them. CDR3 length: 13 residues. Germline lookup yields CDR1 SEHNR and CDR2 FQNEAQ (reference sequence). The CDR3 sequence is CASSFNRNTEAFF. The CDR3 DNA sequence: TGTGCCAGCAGCTTTAATAGGAACACTGAAGCTTTCTTT. The full variable domain, its missing parts supplied by reference TRBV7-9 and TRBJ1-1, is DTGVSQNPRHKITKRGQNVTFRCDPISEHNRLYWYRQTLGQGPEFLTYFQNEAQLEKSRLLSDRFSAERPKGSFSTLEIQRTEQGDSAMYLCASSFNRNTEAFFGQGTRLTVV.

The chain is built from TRBV7-9 and TRBJ2-1; D unresolved. Trimming took off 0 bases at V and 5 bases at J, with 8 bases between the two ends. CDR3 length equals 14 residues. Germline values: CDR1 SEHNR, CDR2 FQNEAQ (reference sequence). The CDR3 loop is CASSLALSDNEQFF. The CDR3 nucleotides are TGTGCCAGCAGCTTAGCGCTGAGCGACAATGAGCAGTTCTTC. Complete variable domain (other parts from reference TRBV7-9 and TRBJ2-1): DTGVSQNPRHKITKRGQNVTFRCDPISEHNRLYWYRQTLGQGPEFLTYFQNEAQLEKSRLLSDRFSAERPKGSFSTLEIQRTEQGDSAMYLCASSLALSDNEQFFGPGTRLTVL.